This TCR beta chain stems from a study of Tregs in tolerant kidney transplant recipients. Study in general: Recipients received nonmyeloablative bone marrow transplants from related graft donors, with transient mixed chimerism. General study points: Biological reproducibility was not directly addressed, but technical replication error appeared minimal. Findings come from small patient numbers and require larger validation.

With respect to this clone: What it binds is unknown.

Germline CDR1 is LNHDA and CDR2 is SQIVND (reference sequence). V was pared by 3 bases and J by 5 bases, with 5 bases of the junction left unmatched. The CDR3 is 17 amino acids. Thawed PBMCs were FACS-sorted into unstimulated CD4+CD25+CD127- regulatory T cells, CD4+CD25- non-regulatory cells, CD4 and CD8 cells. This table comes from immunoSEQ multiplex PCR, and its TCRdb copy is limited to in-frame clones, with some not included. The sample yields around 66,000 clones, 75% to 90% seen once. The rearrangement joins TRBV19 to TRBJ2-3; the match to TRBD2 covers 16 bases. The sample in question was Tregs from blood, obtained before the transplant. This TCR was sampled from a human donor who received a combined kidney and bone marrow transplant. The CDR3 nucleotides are TGTGCCAGTAGTATTTCGGGACTAGCGGGGGGGGAAGATACGCAGTATTTT. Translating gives CASSISGLAGGEDTQYF.